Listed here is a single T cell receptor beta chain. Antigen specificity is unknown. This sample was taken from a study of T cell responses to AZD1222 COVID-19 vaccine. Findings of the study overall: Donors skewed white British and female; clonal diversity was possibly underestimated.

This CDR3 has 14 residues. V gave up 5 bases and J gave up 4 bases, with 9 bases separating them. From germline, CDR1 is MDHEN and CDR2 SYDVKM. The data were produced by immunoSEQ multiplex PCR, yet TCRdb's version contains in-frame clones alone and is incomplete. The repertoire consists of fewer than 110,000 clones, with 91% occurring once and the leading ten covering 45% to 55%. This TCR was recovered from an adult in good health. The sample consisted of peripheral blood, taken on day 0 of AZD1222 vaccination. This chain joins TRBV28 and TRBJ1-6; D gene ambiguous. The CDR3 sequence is CASSPGRYNSPLHF. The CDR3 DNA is TGTGCCAGCAGTCCCGGGAGGTATAATTCACCCCTCCACTTT.